The 18 T cell receptor beta chains listed next were all sequenced from one sample in a study of response to subunit inactivated influenza vaccine. TCRdb reprocessed the RT-PCR reads via MiXCR and lists one record per CDR3 protein. The sample holds 800,000 to 1,000,000 distinct CDR3 sequences; 21% are singletons and the top ten take 10%. Here the sequenced sample was PBMCs from blood, taken roughly 5 days after vaccination. The receptor source for this set is a man between 50 and 59 years old who received an inactivated influenza vaccine.

This clonotype turned up a few times. V is TRBV6-1 and J is TRBJ2-3; 7 bases agree with TRBD2. Germline-derived CDR1 and CDR2 are MNHNS and SASEGT. The CDR3 extends over 17 amino acids. After removal of 5 bases from V and 2 bases from J, the junction contained 13 bases not matched to a gene. The CDR3 DNA sequence: TGTGCCAGCAGTCAGTCCCGCCCGGGACTATACACAGATACGCAGTATTTT. Its protein is CASSQSRPGLYTDTQYF.

This chain connects TRBV6-5 to TRBJ2-2, with 11 nucleotides matching TRBD1. The V segment lost 2 bases and the J segment 5 bases; nucleotides outside the gene matches: 10. Per germline, CDR1 MNHEY and CDR2 SVGAGI. This CDR3 has 18 amino acids. In DNA, the CDR3 is TGTGCCAGCAGTTACACCGGACAGGGGGCTAGTAGTACCGGGGAGCTGTTTTTT. This sequence encodes CASSYTGQGASSTGELFF.

CDR3 sequence: CASSLCICGGARTQYF. CDR3 sequence (DNA): TGTGCCAGCAGTTTATGCATTTGCGGGGGGGCTCGGACCCAGTACTTC. This chain joins TRBV28 and TRBJ2-5; 9 bases fit TRBD2. CDR1 is MDHEN and CDR2 is SYDVKM in the germline V gene. The trim removed 0 bases at V and 7 bases at J, leaving 9 bases unmatched. The CDR3 length is 16 residues.

The chain combines TRBV20-1 with TRBJ2-3; 8 positions match TRBD2. CDR1 and CDR2 (germline): DFQATT, SNEGSKA (reference sequence). CDR3 length equals 18 residues. Trimming cost V 0 bases and J 4 bases; bases outside gene matches: 15. Here the CDR3 reads CSAREGTRFRPGADTQYF. Written as DNA, the CDR3 is TGCAGTGCTAGAGAAGGGACTAGATTTCGACCAGGGGCAGATACGCAGTATTTT.

The V gene is TRBV5-6, the J gene TRBJ2-1, with 8 bases aligning to TRBD1. This CDR3 comprises 14 residues. The germline gives CDR1 SGHDT, CDR2 YYEEEE. The V gene end was trimmed by 1 base and the J gene end by 9 bases; junction bases not matched to a gene: 6. This chain's CDR3 is CASSLPTGGGEQFF. The CDR3 coding sequence is TGTGCCAGCAGCTTGCCCACAGGGGGTGGTGAGCAGTTCTTC. The complete variable domain, with remaining parts taken from reference TRBV5-6 and TRBJ2-1, reads DAGVTQSPTHLIKTRGQQVTLRCSPKSGHDTVSWYQQALGQGPQFIFQYYEEEERQRGNFPDRFSGHQFPNYSSELNVNALLLGDSALYLCASSLPTGGGEQFFGPGTRLTVL.

This clonotype was picked up a small number of times. The chain carries TRBV28 and TRBJ2-7; no firm D call. Trimming shortened V by 5 bases and J by 2 bases, and 10 bases separated the two germline ends. The CDR3 extends over 13 amino acids. Per germline, CDR1 MDHEN and CDR2 SYDVKM. The CDR3 coding sequence is TGTGCCAGCAGTATGGCCACCCCCTACGAGCAGTACTTC. This encodes CASSMATPYEQYF.

The rearrangement links TRBV9 to TRBJ2-7; D ambiguous. Germline lookup yields CDR1 SGDLS and CDR2 YYNGEE. This CDR3 comprises 14 residues. Trimming stripped 1 base from V and 5 bases from J, with 13 bases between. Written as DNA, the CDR3 is TGTGCCAGCAGCGTATACGCGGCTTCAGACGAGCAGTACTTC. It codes for CASSVYAASDEQYF.

The chain combines TRBV9 with TRBJ2-5; TRBD2 might be the D (5 bases). This CDR3 comprises 13 residues. V was cut by 5 bases and J by 2 bases, with 10 bases left in between. CDR1 is SGDLS and CDR2 is YYNGEE in the germline V gene. DNA for the CDR3: TGTGCCAGCAGGGCACCGGGACAAGAGACCCAGTACTTC. Amino acids: CASRAPGQETQYF.

This clonotype was seen only a few times. V gene TRBV24-1 combines with J gene TRBJ2-1; 8 positions match TRBD2. J gave up 1 base and V 6 bases, and 7 bases lay outside the gene matches. This CDR3 has 16 residues. The germline V gene encodes CDR1 KGHDR and CDR2 SFDVKD. CDR3 DNA sequence: TGTGCCACCAGTCTGAGCGGGAGCGTTTCCTACAATGAGCAGTTCTTC. Protein: CATSLSGSVSYNEQFF.

This clonotype was picked up a small number of times. The genes are TRBV9 and TRBJ2-5; tentatively, D is TRBD1 (5 bases). CDR3 length equals 13 residues. CDR1 SGDLS and CDR2 YYNGEE come from the germline V gene. The germline V and J ends were trimmed by 0 bases and 6 bases, with 9 bases remaining between them. The CDR3 DNA reads TGTGCCAGCAGCGTAGCCCAGGGAAAGACCCAGTACTTC. Translation gives CASSVAQGKTQYF.

The table lists this clonotype with a few counts. The chain couples TRBV10-3 to TRBJ2-2; 7 positions agree with TRBD2. Germline V gene sequence: CDR1 ENHRY, CDR2 SYGVKD. V shed 7 bases and J 7 bases; nucleotides not matched to a gene: 12. The length of the CDR3 is 15 residues. The CDR3, as DNA: TGTGCCATCAACCCGACCGGGACTAAAGTCGGGGAGCTGTTTTTT. Its translation: CAINPTGTKVGELFF.

This CDR3 reads CSATVGGLNYGYTF. The CDR3 region has the DNA TGCAGTGCCACAGTGGGGGGACTTAACTATGGCTACACCTTC. The chain recombines TRBV20-1 with TRBJ1-2; tentatively, D is TRBD1 (5 bases). Trimming cost V 6 bases and J 1 base, with 15 bases left between them. Per germline, CDR1 DFQATT and CDR2 SNEGSKA (reference sequence). The CDR3 runs 14 residues.

V gene TRBV4-2 combines with J gene TRBJ1-5; D is unclear. Deletions cut 0 bases from V and 4 bases from J, with 7 bases between. The CDR3 covers 14 residues. CDR1 is LGHNA, CDR2 YNFKEQ, per germline. The CDR3 protein is CASSQEWVNQPQHF. The CDR3 DNA reads as TGTGCCAGCAGCCAAGAGTGGGTTAATCAGCCCCAGCATTTT.

This clonotype occurred a few times. The chain has TRBV5-1 and TRBJ1-2; D is undetermined. V was pared by 4 bases and J by 8 bases, with 9 bases between. Germline assignment: CDR1 SGHRS and CDR2 YFSETQ. The CDR3 loop spans 11 amino acids. This CDR3 reads CASSDQRGYTF. CDR3 nucleotide sequence: TGCGCCAGCAGCGACCAGAGGGGCTACACCTTC.

The rearrangement joins TRBV4-2 to TRBJ1-2; D is ambiguous. Germline CDR1 and CDR2: LGHNA and YNFKEQ. The V and J ends lost 0 bases and 5 bases respectively, with 13 bases between them. The CDR3 is 15 residues long. Written as DNA, the CDR3 is TGTGCCAGCAGCCAAGATCCGGCATACGATTATGGCTACACCTTC. It encodes CASSQDPAYDYGYTF.

The gene calls are TRBV7-9 and TRBJ2-7; TRBD2 agrees at 8 bases. The germline V gene encodes CDR1 SEHNR and CDR2 FQNEAQ (reference sequence). CDR3 size: 15 residues. V shed 2 bases and J 6 bases; nucleotides not matched to a gene: 9. The CDR3 DNA sequence: TGTGCCAGCAGCTTATCAGCGGGAGAATCAGGCGAGCAGTACTTC. Its translation: CASSLSAGESGEQYF.

This clonotype appeared many times. The rearrangement links TRBV2 to TRBJ2-7, with 7 positions matching TRBD1. With V trimmed by 1 base and J by 3 bases, 3 bases remained unmatched. The CDR3 covers 14 residues. Germline CDR1 and CDR2: SNHLY and FYNNEI. CDR3 sequence reads: CASSEGTGFYEQYF. The CDR3 DNA is TGTGCCAGCAGTGAAGGGACAGGATTCTACGAGCAGTACTTC.

The CDR3 sequence is CASGPGSASYEQYF. CDR3 DNA sequence: TGTGCCAGCGGCCCAGGGTCCGCCTCCTACGAGCAGTACTTC. V is TRBV7-9 and J is TRBJ2-7; possibly TRBD1 for D (5 bases). The V end was cut by 8 bases, the J end by 0 bases, with 14 bases between. Germline CDR1 reads SEHNR; CDR2 reads FQNEAQ (reference sequence). There are 14 residues in the CDR3.